Below are 21 T cell receptor beta chains sequenced from a single sample in a study of B cell selection in AIRE deficiency. Regulatory T cells were sorted as CD4+CD25hiCD127low/negative cells. Only in-frame clones appear in the TCRdb table, and some are missing; sequencing was by immunoSEQ multiplex PCR. The data contain about 18,000 clones, 85% to 95% of them singletons. Input material: CD4+CD25+ Tregs sorted from PBMCs. The source of these receptors is a human donor in good health.

The rearrangement links TRBV28 to TRBJ1-1; tentatively, D is TRBD1 (5 bases). V was shortened by 1 base and J by 1 base, with 10 bases between the two germline ends. Germline assignment: CDR1 MDHEN and CDR2 SYDVKM. The CDR3 is 15 amino acids. This CDR3 reads CASSLSGRQNTEAFF. In DNA, the CDR3 is TGTGCCAGCAGTTTATCGGGACGGCAGAACACTGAAGCTTTCTTT. Combining the CDR3 with reference TRBV28 and TRBJ1-1 gives the whole variable domain DVKVTQSSRYLVKRTGEKVFLECVQDMDHENMFWYRQDPGLGLRLIYFSYDVKMKEKGDIPEGYSVSREKKERFSLILESASTNQTSMYLCASSLSGRQNTEAFFGQGTRLTVV.

The J gene is TRBJ2-3, the V gene TRBV2; D is possibly TRBD2 (6 bases). The CDR3 consists of 16 residues. Germline V gene sequence: CDR1 SNHLY, CDR2 FYNNEI. V was trimmed by 11 bases and J by 6 bases, leaving 27 bases between them. The CDR3 DNA is TGTGCCGGGGGACTTAGGCAGATGGGAGCATCGGATACGCAGTATTTT. This translates into CAGGLRQMGASDTQYF.

The chain carries TRBV5-1 and TRBJ2-5, with TRBD2 identical over 10 bases. Germline lookup yields CDR1 SGHRS and CDR2 YFSETQ. CDR3 length: 16 amino acids. J was trimmed by 4 bases and V by 0 bases; bases with no gene match: 6. The CDR3 protein is CASSLGTSGERETQYF. CDR3 DNA sequence: TGCGCCAGCAGCTTGGGAACTAGCGGGGAGCGAGAGACCCAGTACTTC.

V and J are TRBV6-6 and TRBJ2-6; no clear D gene. Germline values: CDR1 MNHNY, CDR2 SVGAGI (reference sequence). V was shortened by 6 bases and J by 0 bases, with 3 bases between the two germline ends. The CDR3 runs to 13 residues. The CDR3 is CASRPSGANVLTF. In nucleotides, the CDR3 is TGTGCCAGCAGACCCTCTGGGGCCAACGTCCTGACTTTC.

The chain combines TRBV19 with TRBJ1-5; 10 nucleotides line up with TRBD1. V trimming: 5 bases; J trimming: 0 bases; junction bases outside the gene matches: 4. Looked up from germline, CDR1 is LNHDA and CDR2 is SQIVND (reference sequence). This CDR3 contains 16 residues. The CDR3 here is CASSGTGARSNQPQHF. As DNA, the CDR3 is TGTGCCAGTAGTGGGACAGGGGCTCGTAGCAATCAGCCCCAGCATTTT.

The chain carries TRBV7-2 and TRBJ1-6; D is perhaps TRBD1 (5 bases). Between the trimmed V and J ends, which lost 9 bases and 0 bases, there was a span of 21 bases. Germline V gene sequence: CDR1 SGHTA, CDR2 FQGNSA. CDR3 length: 18 residues. The CDR3 is CASARGGGLSSYNSPLHF. The CDR3 nucleotides are TGTGCCAGTGCCCGTGGTGGGGGACTTAGCTCCTATAATTCACCCCTCCACTTT.

The chain has TRBV7-2 and TRBJ2-1, with D unclear. V lost 1 base and J 6 bases, leaving 7 bases between the germline ends. CDR1 SGHTA and CDR2 FQGNSA come from the germline V gene. The CDR3 is made up of 13 amino acids. CDR3 nucleotides: TGTGCCAGCAGCTTAGGGCCGGGCAATGAGCAGTTCTTC. This sequence encodes CASSLGPGNEQFF.

The rearrangement uses TRBV6-1 and TRBJ2-5; no clear D gene. The V gene lost 3 bases and the J gene lost 4 bases, with 3 bases spanning the gap. Germline loops: CDR1 MNHNS, CDR2 SASEGT. This CDR3 has 11 amino acids. CDR3: CASSEVETQYF. In nucleotides, the CDR3 is TGTGCCAGCAGTGAGGTAGAGACCCAGTACTTC.

The gene calls are TRBV6-1 and TRBJ1-4; D may be TRBD1 (5 bases). The CDR3 is made up of 15 amino acids. The V gene lost 7 bases and the J gene lost 7 bases, with 19 bases spanning the gap. Germline V lookup: CDR1 MNHNS, CDR2 SASEGT. This CDR3 reads CASTPMGVRREKLFF. For the CDR3, the DNA is TGTGCCAGCACCCCCATGGGGGTCAGGCGTGAAAAACTGTTTTTT.

V and J are TRBV2 and TRBJ2-6; D unresolved. Germline V gene sequence: CDR1 SNHLY, CDR2 FYNNEI. The CDR3 spans 14 residues. Deletions cut 4 bases from V and 0 bases from J, with 4 bases between. In DNA form, the CDR3 reads TGTGCCAGCAGTGGAGTCTCTGGGGCCAACGTCCTGACTTTC. It encodes CASSGVSGANVLTF. Combining the CDR3 with reference TRBV2 and TRBJ2-6 gives the whole variable domain EPEVTQTPSHQVTQMGQEVILRCVPISNHLYFYWYRQILGQKVEFLVSFYNNEISEKSEIFDDQFSVERPDGSNFTLKIRSTKLEDSAMYFCASSGVSGANVLTFGAGSRLTVL.

This clone was found once. The chain links TRBV6-5 to TRBJ1-2, with D possibly being TRBD1 (6 bases). The CDR3 has 13 residues. V was trimmed by 6 bases and J by 8 bases, leaving 16 bases between them. The V gene's germline CDR1 is MNHEY and CDR2 SVGAGI. The chain's CDR3 is CASSNDRFEGYTF. The CDR3 DNA reads as TGTGCCAGCAGCAACGACAGGTTCGAGGGCTACACCTTC.

In this sample, this clone turned up a few times. The genes are TRBV5-4 and TRBJ1-2; D is perhaps TRBD1 (5 bases). The CDR3 is 13 amino acids. Germline CDR1 reads SGHNT; CDR2 reads YYREEE (reference sequence). With 1 base removed from V and 7 bases from J, the gap between germline ends came to 11 bases. The DNA for the CDR3 is TGTGCCAGCAGCTTGTGGGGGATGGGTGGCTACACCTTC. Residues: CASSLWGMGGYTF.

V and J are TRBV9 and TRBJ1-4; D ambiguous. This CDR3 spans 15 amino acids. The V gene's germline CDR1 is SGDLS and CDR2 YYNGEE. Trimming pared 3 bases from V and 0 bases from J, leaving 9 bases between. The CDR3 sequence: CASSAHSATNEKLFF. In DNA, the CDR3 is TGTGCCAGCAGCGCTCACAGTGCAACTAATGAAAAACTGTTTTTT.

V is TRBV19 and J is TRBJ1-2; TRBD1 aligns across 8 bases. In germline, CDR1 is LNHDA, CDR2 SQIVND (reference sequence). This CDR3 contains 15 residues. V shed 6 bases, J shed 4 bases, and the junction held 10 bases outside the gene matches. The CDR3 sequence is CASRPGQGPIYGYTF. In nucleotides, the CDR3 is TGTGCCAGTAGACCTGGACAGGGACCGATCTATGGCTACACCTTC.

The chain links TRBV15 to TRBJ2-5; possible D gene TRBD2, 5 bases. This CDR3 is 14 amino acids long. Per germline, CDR1 LNHNV and CDR2 YYDKDF (reference sequence). The V gene lost 1 base and the J gene lost 0 bases, with 6 bases spanning the gap. CDR3 bases: TGTGCCACCAGCAGAGGCGGGTACCAAGAGACCCAGTACTTC. It specifies CATSRGGYQETQYF.

This chain links TRBV5-1 with TRBJ1-6; 7 bases match TRBD1. J lost 9 bases, V lost 1 base, and 4 bases had no gene match. The germline CDR1 and CDR2 sequences are SGHRS and YFSETQ. This CDR3 region has 14 residues. In DNA, the CDR3 is TGCGCCAGCAGCTTGAGTCAGGGGGGTTCACCCCTCCACTTT. It encodes CASSLSQGGSPLHF.

The chain carries TRBV2 and TRBJ1-4; 11 nucleotides align to TRBD1. The junction had 6 bases not matched to a gene; V was cut back by 5 bases and J by 10 bases. CDR3 length: 14 residues. Germline V gene sequence: CDR1 SNHLY, CDR2 FYNNEI. This CDR3 reads CASSLDRGPRKLFF. In DNA form, the CDR3 reads TGTGCCAGCAGTTTGGACAGGGGGCCGCGAAAACTGTTTTTT.

V usage is TRBV28 and J usage is TRBJ1-2; TRBD1 matches 12 bases. After removal of 5 bases from V and 7 bases from J, the junction contained 2 bases not matched to a gene. This CDR3 has 13 amino acids. Looked up from germline, CDR1 is MDHEN and CDR2 is SYDVKM. CDR3 loop: CASSRGQGAGYTF. The DNA for the CDR3 is TGTGCCAGCAGTCGGGGACAGGGGGCTGGCTACACCTTC.

This chain links TRBV5-1 with TRBJ2-7; D is undetermined. Trimming took 5 bases from V and 3 from J, leaving 21 bases between them. This CDR3 region has 16 residues. CDR1 and CDR2 (germline): SGHRS, YFSETQ. As DNA, the CDR3 is TGCGCCAGCAGTCTTGGGTCGGGTACATGGATCTACGAGCAGTACTTC. Amino acids: CASSLGSGTWIYEQYF.

The chain links TRBV10-1 to TRBJ2-3, with 7 bases aligning to TRBD1. This CDR3 comprises 14 residues. The germline CDR1 and CDR2 sequences are WNHNN and SYGVQD (reference sequence). V trimming: 6 bases; J trimming: 5 bases; junction bases outside the gene matches: 8. The CDR3 nucleotides are TGCGCCAGCAGCCAGGACAGGCGATTAGATACGCAGTATTTT. Translating gives CASSQDRRLDTQYF.

The V and J genes are TRBV27 and TRBJ2-1, with D perhaps matching TRBD1 (6 bases). Trimming cost V 6 bases and J 4 bases, with 10 bases left between them. Germline CDR1 reads MNHEY; CDR2 reads SMNVEV (reference sequence). The length of the CDR3 is 13 residues. CDR3 sequence (DNA): TGTGCCAGCAGGTGGGGGCCGTACAATGAGCAGTTCTTC. Its protein is CASRWGPYNEQFF.